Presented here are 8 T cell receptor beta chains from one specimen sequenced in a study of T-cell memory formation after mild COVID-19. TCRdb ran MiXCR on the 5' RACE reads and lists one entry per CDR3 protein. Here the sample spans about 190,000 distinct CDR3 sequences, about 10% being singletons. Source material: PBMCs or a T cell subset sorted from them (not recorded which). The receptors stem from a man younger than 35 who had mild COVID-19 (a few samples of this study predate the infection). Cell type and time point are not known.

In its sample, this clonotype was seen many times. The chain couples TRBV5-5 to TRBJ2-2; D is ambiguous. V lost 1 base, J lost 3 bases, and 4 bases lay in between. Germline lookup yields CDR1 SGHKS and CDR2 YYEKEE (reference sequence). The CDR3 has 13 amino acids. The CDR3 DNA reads TGTGCCAGCAGCTTGCTAGACACCGGGGAGCTGTTTTTT. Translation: CASSLLDTGELFF.

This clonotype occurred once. In nucleotides, the CDR3 is TGTGCCAGCGCCAATCGAACGAATCGGGGAATGAGCAATCAGCCCCAGCATTTT. It encodes CASANRTNRGMSNQPQHF. This rearrangement joins TRBV21-1 to TRBJ1-5. TRBV21-1 is listed as a pseudogene. The CDR3 extends over 18 amino acids.

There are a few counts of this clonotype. The CDR3: CASSLGGQQNYGYTF. The CDR3 DNA follows: TGTGCCAGCAGCTTAGGAGGGCAGCAAAACTATGGCTACACCTTC. This sequence joins TRBV7-2 and TRBJ1-2; no clear D. Germline-derived CDR1 and CDR2 are SGHTA and FQGNSA. The length of the CDR3 is 15 residues. The V end was cut by 1 base, the J end by 2 bases, with 11 bases between.

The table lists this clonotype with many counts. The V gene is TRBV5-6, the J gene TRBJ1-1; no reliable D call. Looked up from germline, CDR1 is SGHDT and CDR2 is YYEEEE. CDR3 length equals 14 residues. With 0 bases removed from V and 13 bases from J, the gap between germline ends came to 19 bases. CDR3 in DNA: TGTGCCAGCAGCTTGGTTTCGGGGATTCGTTCGGTTTTCTTT. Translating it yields CASSLVSGIRSVFF.

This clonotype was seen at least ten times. CDR3 DNA: TGTGCCACCAGTGATTTGACTCCAGGGCGGGGAGACAATGAGCAGTTCTTC. It yields the protein CATSDLTPGRGDNEQFF. V is TRBV24-1 and J is TRBJ2-1; possibly TRBD2 for D (6 bases). The V gene lost 0 bases and the J gene lost 5 bases, with 16 bases spanning the gap. CDR3 length: 17 amino acids. Germline V CDR1 and CDR2: KGHDR, SFDVKD.

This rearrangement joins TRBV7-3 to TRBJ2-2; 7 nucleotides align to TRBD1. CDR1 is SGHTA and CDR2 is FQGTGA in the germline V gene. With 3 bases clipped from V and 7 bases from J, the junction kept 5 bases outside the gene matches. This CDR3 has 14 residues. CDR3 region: CASSFRQGDGELFF. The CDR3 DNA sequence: TGTGCCAGCAGCTTTCGACAGGGCGACGGGGAGCTGTTTTTT.

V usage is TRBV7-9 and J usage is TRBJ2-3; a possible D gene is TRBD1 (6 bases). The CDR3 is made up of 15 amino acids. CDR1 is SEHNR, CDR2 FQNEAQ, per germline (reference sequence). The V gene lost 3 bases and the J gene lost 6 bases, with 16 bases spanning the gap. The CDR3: CASSLDTGFKDTQYF. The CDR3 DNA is TGTGCCAGCAGCTTGGATACAGGGTTTAAGGATACGCAGTATTTT.

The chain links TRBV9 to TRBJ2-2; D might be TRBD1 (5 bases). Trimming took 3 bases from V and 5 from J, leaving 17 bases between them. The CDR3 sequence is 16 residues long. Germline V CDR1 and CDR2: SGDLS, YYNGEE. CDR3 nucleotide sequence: TGTGCCAGCAGCGCCCCGGAAAGGGGTGAGACCGGGGAGCTGTTTTTT. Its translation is CASSAPERGETGELFF.